One T cell receptor (beta chain) is described in this entry. The antigen is not known. The sample originates from a study of T cell responses to AZD1222 COVID-19 vaccine. Study-wide background: Second-dose groups at about 4 or about 12 weeks were pooled. Study results and caveats: Seropositive AZD1222 recipients at baseline numbered only 5 to 7.

CDR1 and CDR2 from the germline V gene are SEHNR and FQNEAQ (reference sequence). CDR3 length: 16 amino acids. Trimming took off 1 base at V and 0 bases at J, with 9 bases between the two ends. Repertoires were generated with immunoSEQ multiplex PCR, while TCRdb's copy carries only in-frame clones and drops some. The table has tens of thousands of clones, 90% seen once. Sequences were derived from peripheral blood, sampled on day 0 of AZD1222 vaccination. The rearrangement links TRBV7-9 to TRBJ2-2, with D possibly TRBD2 on 5 matching bases. The clonotype comes from an adult in good health. The CDR3 sequence is CASSLGKAANTGELFF. The CDR3 nucleotides read TGTGCCAGCAGCTTAGGCAAAGCGGCGAACACCGGGGAGCTGTTTTTT.